This T cell receptor (beta chain) was sequenced in a study of blood T cell repertoires in COVID-19 (TCRdb year 2020). Regarding the research as a whole: Collaborator samples came from the United States, Italy and Spain and covered acute and convalescent phases of COVID-19. Where available, HLA class I and class II types were taken from metadata supplied by the sample provider and were not determined by assay-based typing. Sample metadata almost always included a de-identified subject ID, COVID-19 status, age in years and sex. Samples were obtained from the ongoing ImmuneRACE study (first 160 participants) and from over a thousand subjects provided by 6 global collaborators. The repertoires were released in a freely available public database meant as a resource for research on the immune response to SARS-CoV-2. The dataset comprised deeply sampled blood TCRbeta repertoires from subjects exposed to, actively infected with, or recovered from COVID-19. The prospective study material was composed of cDNA or gDNA derived from T cells, B-cell-depleted T cells, or PBMCs.

The collaborating institutions used their own protocols to collect whole blood in K2EDTA tubes. For TCRbeta analysis, collaborator samples were shipped as frozen whole blood, as isolated PBMCs, or as DNA extracted from either sample type. For this clone: Its antigen has not been determined. No base quality information exists; no much larger clone differs at one position.

What the authors observed across the whole study: Clinical and demographic metadata were provided uncurated, with the amount varying by source and participant.

The junction carries 11 bases between V and J, which are trimmed by 4 bases and 4 bases respectively. From cysteine to phenylalanine, the CDR3 is 13 amino acids long. Only CDR3 DNA remains: 39 bases, in frame from the first base. The germline V gene provides CDR1 SGHRS and CDR2 YFSETQ. The immunoSEQ Assay, a bias-controlled multiplex PCR, was used to amplify TCRbeta CDR3 regions from genomic DNA. Per the source publication's procedure: The number of nucleated cells in each sample was estimated by amplification of reference gene primers within the assay. Sequence reads were collapsed and filtered to measure the absolute abundance of every unique TCRbeta CDR3 rearrangement. For each sample, productive Simpson clonality was calculated by taking the square root of Simpson's diversity index across productive rearrangements. Drawn from immuneACCESS, this table holds only the in-frame rearrangements with V and J called that TCRdb kept. Clones are partly lost; checked studies trace under half to an unresolved V gene and leave the rest unexplained. That table supplies the V and J calls and clone size; D and trimming were determined from the DNA. The sample contains hundreds of thousands of clones, about 86% of them found a single time. The ten largest clones take up over 2% of the sample.

Sequenced: peripheral blood. The rearranged segments are TRBV5-1 and TRBJ1-2; D gene: possibly TRBD1, on 6 matching bases. The clonotype originates from a woman in her forties or fifties with acute or convalescent COVID-19. The bases are TGCGCCAGCAGCCGGGACACCACCTATGGCTACACCTTC. The resulting protein is CASSRDTTYGYTF.